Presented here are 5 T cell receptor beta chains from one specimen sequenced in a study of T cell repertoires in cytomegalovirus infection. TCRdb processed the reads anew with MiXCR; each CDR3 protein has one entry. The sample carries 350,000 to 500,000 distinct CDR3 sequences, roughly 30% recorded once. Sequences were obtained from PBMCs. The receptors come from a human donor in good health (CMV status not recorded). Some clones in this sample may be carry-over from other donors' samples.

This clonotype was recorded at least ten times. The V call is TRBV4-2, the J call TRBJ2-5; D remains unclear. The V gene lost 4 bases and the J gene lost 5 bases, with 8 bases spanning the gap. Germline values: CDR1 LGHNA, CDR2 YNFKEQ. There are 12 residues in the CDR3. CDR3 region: CASSRTGETQYF. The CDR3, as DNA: TGTGCCAGCAGCCGTACCGGGGAGACCCAGTACTTC.

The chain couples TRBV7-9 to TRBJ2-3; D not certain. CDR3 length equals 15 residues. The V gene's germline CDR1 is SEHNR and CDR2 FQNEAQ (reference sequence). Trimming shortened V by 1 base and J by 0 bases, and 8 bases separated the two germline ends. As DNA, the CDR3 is TGTGCCAGCAGCTTAGGCGTACTGAGCACAGATACGCAGTATTTT. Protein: CASSLGVLSTDTQYF.

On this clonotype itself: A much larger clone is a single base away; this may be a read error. CDR3 loop: CASSSLPGGGDSPLHF. The CDR3 region has the DNA TGTGCCAGCAGCTCCCTCCCGGGAGGCGGGGATTCACCCCTCCACTTT. The rearrangement links TRBV7-2 to TRBJ1-6; D uncertain. The V and J ends lost 4 bases and 8 bases respectively, with 18 bases between them. Germline assignment: CDR1 SGHTA and CDR2 FQGNSA. The CDR3 has 16 amino acids.

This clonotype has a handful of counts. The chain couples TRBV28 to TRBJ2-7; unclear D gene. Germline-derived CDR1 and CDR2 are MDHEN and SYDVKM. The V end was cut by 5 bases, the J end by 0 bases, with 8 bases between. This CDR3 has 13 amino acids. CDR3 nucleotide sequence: TGTGCCAGCAGTGTACTTAACTCCTACGAGCAGTACTTC. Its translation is CASSVLNSYEQYF.

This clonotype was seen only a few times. In nucleotides, the CDR3 is TGCGCCAGCAGTGGACTGACAGGGGTAAAGGTCTACACCTTC. Its translation is CASSGLTGVKVYTF. The chain couples TRBV10-2 to TRBJ1-2; 8 bases map to TRBD1. This CDR3 has 14 residues. Germline CDR1 and CDR2: WSHSY and SAAADI. Unmatched junction bases numbered 11, after V lost 4 bases and J lost 10 bases.